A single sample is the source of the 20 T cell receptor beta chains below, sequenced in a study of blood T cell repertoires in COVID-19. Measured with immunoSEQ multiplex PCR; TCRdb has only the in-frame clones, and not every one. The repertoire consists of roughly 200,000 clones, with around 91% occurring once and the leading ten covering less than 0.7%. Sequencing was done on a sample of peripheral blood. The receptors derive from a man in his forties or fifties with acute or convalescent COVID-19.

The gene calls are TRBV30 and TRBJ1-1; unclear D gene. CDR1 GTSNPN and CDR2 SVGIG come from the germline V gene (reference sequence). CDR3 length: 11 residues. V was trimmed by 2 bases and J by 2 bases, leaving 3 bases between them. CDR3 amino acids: CAWSTNTEAFF. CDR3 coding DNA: TGTGCCTGGAGTACAAACACTGAAGCTTTCTTT.

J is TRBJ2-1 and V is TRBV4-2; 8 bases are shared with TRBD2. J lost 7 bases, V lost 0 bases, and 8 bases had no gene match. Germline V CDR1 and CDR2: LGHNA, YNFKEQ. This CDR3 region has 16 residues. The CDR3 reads CASSQEWTSTGNEQFF. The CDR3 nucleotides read TGTGCCAGCAGCCAAGAATGGACTAGCACTGGGAATGAGCAGTTCTTC.

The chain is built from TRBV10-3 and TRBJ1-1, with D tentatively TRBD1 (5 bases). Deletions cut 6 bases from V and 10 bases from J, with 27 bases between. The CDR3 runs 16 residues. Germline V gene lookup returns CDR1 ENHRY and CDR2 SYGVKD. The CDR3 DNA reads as TGTGCCATCAGGGACGACATGGGCAGCGCACCTACAGGAGCTTTCTTT. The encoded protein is CAIRDDMGSAPTGAFF.

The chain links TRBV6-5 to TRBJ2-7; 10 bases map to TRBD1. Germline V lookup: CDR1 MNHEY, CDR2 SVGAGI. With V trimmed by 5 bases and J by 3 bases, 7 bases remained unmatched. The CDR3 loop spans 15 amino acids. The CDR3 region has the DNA TGTGCCAGCAGTCCGACAGGGGGCGAATACTACGAGCAGTACGTC. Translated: CASSPTGGEYYEQYV.

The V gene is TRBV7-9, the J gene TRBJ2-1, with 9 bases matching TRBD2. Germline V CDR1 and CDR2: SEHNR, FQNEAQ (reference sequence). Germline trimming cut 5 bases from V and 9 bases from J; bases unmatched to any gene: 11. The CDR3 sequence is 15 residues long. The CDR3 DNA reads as TGTGCCAGCAGCCTTAAGGGCGGGGGGGCCACTGAGCAGTTCTTC. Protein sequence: CASSLKGGGATEQFF.

The CDR3 DNA sequence: TGTGCCAGCAGCGCCGGGACTAGCGCCAACAATGAGCAGTTCTTC. This translates into CASSAGTSANNEQFF. The chain links TRBV9 to TRBJ2-1; TRBD2 matches at 10 bases. In germline, CDR1 is SGDLS, CDR2 YYNGEE. The CDR3 length is 15 residues. The V and J ends lost 3 bases and 5 bases, in that order; junction bases with no gene match: 5.

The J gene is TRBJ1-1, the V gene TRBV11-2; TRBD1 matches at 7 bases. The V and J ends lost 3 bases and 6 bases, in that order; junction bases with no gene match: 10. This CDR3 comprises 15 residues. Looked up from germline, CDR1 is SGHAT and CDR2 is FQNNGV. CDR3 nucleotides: TGTGCCAGCAGCTTGGGTGGGCACAGGGGCGCTGAAGCTTTCTTT. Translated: CASSLGGHRGAEAFF.

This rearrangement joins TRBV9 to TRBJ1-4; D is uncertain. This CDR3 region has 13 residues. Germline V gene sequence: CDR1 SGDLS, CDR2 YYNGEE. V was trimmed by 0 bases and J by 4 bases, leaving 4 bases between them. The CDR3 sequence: CASSVGSNEKLFF. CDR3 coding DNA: TGTGCCAGCAGCGTAGGGAGTAATGAAAAACTGTTTTTT.

This chain's CDR3 is CASSRPGTSVETQYF. CDR3 nucleotides: TGTGCCAGCAGTCGGCCCGGGACTAGCGTGGAGACCCAGTACTTC. This chain joins TRBV25-1 and TRBJ2-5; 10 bases are shared with TRBD2. The CDR3 runs 15 residues. Germline CDR1 MGHDK, CDR2 SYGVNS. V shed 5 bases, J shed 5 bases, and the junction held 8 bases outside the gene matches. The whole variable domain, filled in from reference TRBV25-1 and TRBJ2-5, reads EADIYQTPRYLVIGTGKKITLECSQTMGHDKMYWYQQDPGMELHLIHYSYGVNSTEKGDLSSESTVSRIRTEHFPLTLESARPSHTSQYLCASSRPGTSVETQYFGPGTRLLVL.

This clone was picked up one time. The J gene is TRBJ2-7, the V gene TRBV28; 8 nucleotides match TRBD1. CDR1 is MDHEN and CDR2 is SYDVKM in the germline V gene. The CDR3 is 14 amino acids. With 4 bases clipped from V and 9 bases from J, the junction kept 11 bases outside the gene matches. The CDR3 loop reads CASSSLPDRDGQYV. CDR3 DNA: TGTGCCAGCAGTTCCTTACCGGACAGGGACGGGCAGTACGTC.

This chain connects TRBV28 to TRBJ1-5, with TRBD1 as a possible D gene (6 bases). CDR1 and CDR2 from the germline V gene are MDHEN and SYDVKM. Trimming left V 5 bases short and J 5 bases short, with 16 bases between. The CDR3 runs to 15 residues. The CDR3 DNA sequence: TGTGCCAGCAGTCCATTGACAGGCACTTATCAGCCCCAGCATTTT. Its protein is CASSPLTGTYQPQHF.

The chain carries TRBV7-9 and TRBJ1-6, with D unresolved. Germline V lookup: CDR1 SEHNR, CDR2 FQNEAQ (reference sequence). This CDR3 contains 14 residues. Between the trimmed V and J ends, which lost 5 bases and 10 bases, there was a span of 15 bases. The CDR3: CASSPGSDGSPLHF. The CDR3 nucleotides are TGTGCCAGCAGCCCCGGTAGCGATGGCTCACCCCTCCACTTT.

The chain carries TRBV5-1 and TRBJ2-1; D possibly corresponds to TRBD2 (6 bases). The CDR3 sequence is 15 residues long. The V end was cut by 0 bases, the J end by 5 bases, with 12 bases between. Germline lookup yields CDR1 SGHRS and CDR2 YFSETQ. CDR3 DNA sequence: TGCGCCAGCAGCTTGGTTGGTAGCGGAGACAATGAGCAGTTCTTC. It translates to CASSLVGSGDNEQFF.

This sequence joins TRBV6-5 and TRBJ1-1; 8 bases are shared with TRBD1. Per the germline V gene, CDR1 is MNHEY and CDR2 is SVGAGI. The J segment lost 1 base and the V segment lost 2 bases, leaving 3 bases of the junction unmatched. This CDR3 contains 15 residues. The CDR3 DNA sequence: TGTGCCAGCAGTTACCGGACAGGGTCGAACACTGAAGCTTTCTTT. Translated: CASSYRTGSNTEAFF.

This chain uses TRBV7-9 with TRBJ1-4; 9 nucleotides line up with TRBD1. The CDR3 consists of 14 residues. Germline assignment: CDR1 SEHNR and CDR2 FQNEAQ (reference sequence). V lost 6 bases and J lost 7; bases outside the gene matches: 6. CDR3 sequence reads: CASRLTGGAEKLFF. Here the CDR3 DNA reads TGTGCCAGCAGGCTGACAGGGGGGGCTGAAAAACTGTTTTTT.

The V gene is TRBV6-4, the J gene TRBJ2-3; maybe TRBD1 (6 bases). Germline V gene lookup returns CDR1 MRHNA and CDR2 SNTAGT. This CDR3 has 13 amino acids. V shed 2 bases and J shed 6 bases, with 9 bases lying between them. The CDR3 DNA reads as TGTGCCAGCAGTGACACAGGGCCCGATACGCAGTATTTT. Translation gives CASSDTGPDTQYF.

The CDR3 DNA reads TGTGCCAGCAGTGTTGTAGCGGGAGTAACCCCCGGGGAGCTGTTTTTT. The encoded protein is CASSVVAGVTPGELFF. The chain carries TRBV6-1 and TRBJ2-2; 9 positions agree with TRBD2. Trimming removed 4 bases from V and 6 bases from J; junction bases left unmatched: 9. This CDR3 spans 16 amino acids. Looked up from germline, CDR1 is MNHNS and CDR2 is SASEGT.

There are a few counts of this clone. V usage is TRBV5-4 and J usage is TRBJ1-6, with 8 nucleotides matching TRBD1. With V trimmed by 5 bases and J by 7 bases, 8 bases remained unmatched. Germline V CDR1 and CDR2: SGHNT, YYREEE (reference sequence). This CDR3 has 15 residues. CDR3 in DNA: TGTGCCAGCAGGGACTGGACAGGGTTGAATTCACCCCTCCACTTT. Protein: CASRDWTGLNSPLHF.

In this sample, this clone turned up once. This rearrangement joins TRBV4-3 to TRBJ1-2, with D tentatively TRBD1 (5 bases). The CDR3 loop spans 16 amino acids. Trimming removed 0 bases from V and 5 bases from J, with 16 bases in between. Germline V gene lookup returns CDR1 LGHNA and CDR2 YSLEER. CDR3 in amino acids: CASSQEAGQGFYGYTF. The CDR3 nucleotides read TGCGCCAGCAGCCAAGAGGCCGGCCAGGGCTTTTATGGCTACACCTTC.

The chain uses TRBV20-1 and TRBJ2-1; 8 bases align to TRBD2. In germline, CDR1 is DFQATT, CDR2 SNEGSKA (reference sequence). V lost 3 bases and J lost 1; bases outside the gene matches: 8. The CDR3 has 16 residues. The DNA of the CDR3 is TGCAGTGCTAGTGGGTTAAGCGGGAGATCCTACAATGAGCAGTTCTTC. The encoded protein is CSASGLSGRSYNEQFF.